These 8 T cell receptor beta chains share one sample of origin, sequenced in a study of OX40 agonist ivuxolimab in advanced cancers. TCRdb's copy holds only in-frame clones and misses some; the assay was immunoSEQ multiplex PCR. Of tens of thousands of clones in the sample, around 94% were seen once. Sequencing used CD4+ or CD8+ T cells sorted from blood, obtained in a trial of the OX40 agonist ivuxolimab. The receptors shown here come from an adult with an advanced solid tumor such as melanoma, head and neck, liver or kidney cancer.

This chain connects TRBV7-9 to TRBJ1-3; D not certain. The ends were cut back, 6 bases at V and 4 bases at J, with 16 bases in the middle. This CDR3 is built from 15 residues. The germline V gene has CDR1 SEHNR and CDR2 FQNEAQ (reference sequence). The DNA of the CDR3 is TGTGCCAGCAGTTTTTACGGACCTGAGGGAAACACCATATATTTT. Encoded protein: CASSFYGPEGNTIYF.

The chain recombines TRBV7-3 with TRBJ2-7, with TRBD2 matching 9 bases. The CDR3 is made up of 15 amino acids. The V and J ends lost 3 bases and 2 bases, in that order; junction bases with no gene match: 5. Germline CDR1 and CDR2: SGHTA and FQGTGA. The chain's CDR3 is CASSLAGGTPYEQYF. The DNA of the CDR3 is TGTGCCAGCAGCTTGGCGGGAGGGACCCCCTACGAGCAGTACTTC.

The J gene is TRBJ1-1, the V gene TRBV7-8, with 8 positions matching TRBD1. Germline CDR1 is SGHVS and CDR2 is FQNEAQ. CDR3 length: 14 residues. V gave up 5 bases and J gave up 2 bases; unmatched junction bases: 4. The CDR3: CASSPDRGNTEAFF. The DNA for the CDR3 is TGTGCCAGCAGCCCCGACAGGGGCAACACTGAAGCTTTCTTT. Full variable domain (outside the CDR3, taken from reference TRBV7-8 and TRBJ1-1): GAGVSQSPRYKVAKRGQDVALRCDPISGHVSLFWYQQALGQGPEFLTYFQNEAQLDKSGLPSDRFFAERPEGSVSTLKIQRTQQEDSAVYLCASSPDRGNTEAFFGQGTRLTVV.

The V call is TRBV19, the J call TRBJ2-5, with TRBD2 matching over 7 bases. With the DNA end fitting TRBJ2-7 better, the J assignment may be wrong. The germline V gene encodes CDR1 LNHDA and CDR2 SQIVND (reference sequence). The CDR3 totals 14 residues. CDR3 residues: CASSPGTNSYEQYF. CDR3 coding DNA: TGTGCCAGTAGTCCGGGGACTAACTCCTACGAGCAGTACTTC.

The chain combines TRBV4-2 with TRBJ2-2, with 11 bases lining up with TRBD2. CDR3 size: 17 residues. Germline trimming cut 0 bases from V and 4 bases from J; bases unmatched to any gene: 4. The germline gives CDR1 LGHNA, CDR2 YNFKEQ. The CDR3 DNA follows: TGTGCCAGCAGCCAAGAAGTCCTAGCGGGAGGCACCGGGGAGCTGTTTTTT. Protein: CASSQEVLAGGTGELFF.

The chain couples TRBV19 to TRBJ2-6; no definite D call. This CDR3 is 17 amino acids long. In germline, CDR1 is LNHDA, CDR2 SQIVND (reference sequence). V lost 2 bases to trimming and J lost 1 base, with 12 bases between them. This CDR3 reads CASSIIRQQSGANVLTF. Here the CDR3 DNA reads TGTGCCAGTAGTATAATCAGGCAGCAATCTGGGGCCAACGTCCTGACTTTC.

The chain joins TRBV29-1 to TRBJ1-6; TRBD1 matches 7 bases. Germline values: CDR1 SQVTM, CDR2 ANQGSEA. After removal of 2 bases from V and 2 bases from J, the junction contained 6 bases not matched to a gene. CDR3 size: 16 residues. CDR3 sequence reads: CSVEKDRAAYNSPLHF. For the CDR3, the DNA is TGCAGCGTTGAAAAAGACAGGGCAGCCTATAATTCACCCCTCCACTTT.

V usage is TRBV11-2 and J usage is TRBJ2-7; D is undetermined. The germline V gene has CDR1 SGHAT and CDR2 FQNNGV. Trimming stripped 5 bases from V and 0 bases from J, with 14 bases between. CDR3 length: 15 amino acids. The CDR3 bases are TGTGCCAGCAGCCCCTATGGGCCCGACTCCTACGAGCAGTACTTC. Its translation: CASSPYGPDSYEQYF.